The 10 T cell receptor beta chains reported below all come from one sample, sequenced in a study of blood T cell repertoires in COVID-19. Produced via immunoSEQ multiplex PCR; TCRdb's table is partial and in-frame only. The sample consists of 200,000 to 250,000 clones, around 89% of them appearing once. Material: peripheral blood. Receptor source: a woman younger than 45 with COVID-19, enrolled during active disease.

This clone appeared a single time. J is TRBJ2-7 and V is TRBV6-2 or TRBV6-3; perhaps TRBD2 as D (5 bases). This CDR3 is 12 amino acids long. The V end lost 6 bases, the J end lost 7 bases, and 13 bases lay between the germline ends. Germline lookup yields CDR1 MNHEY and CDR2 SVGEGT. CDR3 region: CASSRTPGEQYF. In nucleotides, the CDR3 is TGTGCCAGCAGCCGGACCCCGGGGGAGCAGTACTTC.

This clone was seen only once. V usage is TRBV7-6 and J usage is TRBJ2-5; 7 bases line up with TRBD1. This CDR3 contains 16 residues. V trimming: 5 bases; J trimming: 0 bases; junction bases outside the gene matches: 9. The germline V gene has CDR1 SGHVS and CDR2 FNYEAQ. The DNA of the CDR3 is TGTGCCAGCAGCACGACAGGGAACACTTACCAAGAGACCCAGTACTTC. Its protein product is CASSTTGNTYQETQYF.

The chain couples TRBV4-1 to TRBJ1-1; D might be TRBD1 (6 bases). CDR1 MGHRA and CDR2 YSYEKL come from the germline V gene. Trimming shortened V by 2 bases and J by 1 base, and 11 bases separated the two germline ends. The CDR3 is 15 amino acids. CDR3 protein: CASSQPDRTNTEAFF. Here the CDR3 DNA reads TGCGCCAGCAGCCAACCGGACAGAACGAACACTGAAGCTTTCTTT.

The gene calls are TRBV5-1 and TRBJ2-5, with D uncertain. The V and J ends lost 4 bases and 4 bases respectively, with 20 bases between them. Per the germline V gene, CDR1 is SGHRS and CDR2 is YFSETQ. The CDR3 loop spans 16 amino acids. CDR3 DNA: TGCGCCAGCAGCCTCATCTTCGAGGCAACCATAGAGACCCAGTACTTC. Residues: CASSLIFEATIETQYF.

The rearrangement links TRBV6-2 or TRBV6-3 to TRBJ2-2; D remains ambiguous. This CDR3 is 14 amino acids long. V was shortened by 4 bases and J by 3 bases, with 9 bases between the two germline ends. Germline CDR1 MNHEY, CDR2 SVGEGT. CDR3 nucleotide sequence: TGTGCCAGCAGTTGGCGGAGCCACACCGGGGAGCTGTTTTTT. This codes for CASSWRSHTGELFF.

The chain has TRBV19 and TRBJ2-3; 9 nucleotides align to TRBD1. The V segment lost 2 bases and the J segment 5 bases; nucleotides outside the gene matches: 8. Germline CDR1 and CDR2: LNHDA and SQIVND (reference sequence). This CDR3 contains 16 residues. This CDR3 reads CASSILYRGLGDTQYF. In DNA form, the CDR3 reads TGTGCCAGTAGTATATTATACAGGGGGCTCGGAGATACGCAGTATTTT.

J is TRBJ1-1 and V is TRBV24-1; D may be TRBD1 (5 bases). Germline loops: CDR1 KGHDR, CDR2 SFDVKD. Trimming pared 5 bases from V and 10 bases from J, leaving 16 bases between. CDR3 length equals 13 residues. The CDR3 protein is CATSARGGGVAFF. The CDR3 bases are TGTGCCACCAGTGCCCGTGGGGGGGGAGTAGCTTTCTTT.

This CDR3 is CASSPTGTPSADTQYF. The DNA of the CDR3 is TGTGCCAGCAGCCCTACCGGGACACCGAGCGCAGATACGCAGTATTTT. V usage is TRBV7-9 and J usage is TRBJ2-3; TRBD1 might be the D (6 bases). V lost 5 bases and J 4 bases, leaving 19 bases between the germline ends. This CDR3 contains 16 residues. CDR1 and CDR2 (germline): SEHNR, FQNEAQ (reference sequence). Variable domain in full (rest from reference TRBV7-9 and TRBJ2-3): DTGVSQNPRHKITKRGQNVTFRCDPISEHNRLYWYRQTLGQGPEFLTYFQNEAQLEKSRLLSDRFSAERPKGSFSTLEIQRTEQGDSAMYLCASSPTGTPSADTQYFGPGTRLTVL.

The chain carries TRBV4-1 and TRBJ2-1; perhaps TRBD1 as D (8 bases). The V end lost 3 bases, the J end lost 8 bases, and 17 bases lay between the germline ends. In germline, CDR1 is MGHRA, CDR2 YSYEKL. CDR3 length: 15 amino acids. The CDR3 loop is CASSHPGGAGDEQFF. The CDR3, as DNA: TGCGCCAGCAGCCACCCAGGGGGCGCGGGAGATGAGCAGTTCTTC.

J is TRBJ2-3 and V is TRBV7-2, with D uncertain. Trimming left V 1 base short and J 1 base short, with 9 bases between. CDR3 length: 15 residues. CDR1 SGHTA and CDR2 FQGNSA come from the germline V gene. CDR3 protein: CASSLESRGTDTQYF. Written as DNA, the CDR3 is TGTGCCAGCAGCTTAGAATCTAGAGGCACAGATACGCAGTATTTT.